The rows below give T cell receptor beta chains drawn from one sample of a study of cytomegalovirus exposure and HLA in healthy donors. Only in-frame clones appear in the TCRdb table, and some are missing; sequencing was by immunoSEQ multiplex PCR. The sample gives 150,000 to 250,000 clones, about 81% of which show up once; 6.5% is in the top ten. Material for sequencing was PBMCs. These receptors all stem from a woman in her fifties or sixties in good health and CMV-seropositive. Each CDR3 is given with its conserved first and last residue. D genes are given only for firm matches. A clone size is listed for some rows: how often the clone was seen (once, few, many), or a class if it is expanded.

>.|TRBJ2-1|TRBD1|TRBV11-2
CASSLEGSSRGQNEQFF
TGTGCCAGCAGCTTAGAAGGGTCCTCTAGGGGGCAGAATGAGCAGTTCTTC
>.|TRBJ2-1|TRBD2|TRBV18
CASSTNGGAFNEQFF
TGTGCCAGCTCCACAAACGGGGGGGCTTTCAATGAGCAGTTCTTC
>.|TRBJ1-3|TRBD1|TRBV5-1
CASSWRGQGDNTIYF
TGCGCCAGCAGCTGGCGGGGACAGGGGGATAACACCATATATTTT
>.|TRBJ1-1|.|TRBV6-1
CASRFLGTLNTEAFF
TGTGCCAGCAGGTTTCTCGGGACTTTGAACACTGAAGCTTTCTTT
>.|TRBJ1-6|.|TRBV25-1
CASSEYAAGAHSPLHF
TGTGCCAGCAGTGAATATGCGGCAGGGGCCCACTCACCCCTCCACTTT
>few|TRBJ1-2|.|TRBV19
CASSSWQGHNYGYTF
TGTGCCAGTAGTTCTTGGCAGGGCCATAACTATGGCTACACCTTC
>.|TRBJ2-5|TRBD1|TRBV28
CASSSPTGIVETQYF
TGTGCCAGCAGTTCCCCGACAGGGATTGTCGAGACCCAGTACTTC
>once|TRBJ2-7|.|TRBV18
CASSPESRTYEQYF
TGTGCCAGCTCACCAGAATCCAGGACCTACGAGCAGTACTTC
>.|TRBJ2-3|.|TRBV28
CASSSEADFTDTQYF
TGTGCCAGCAGTTCCGAAGCGGACTTCACAGATACGCAGTATTTT
>.|TRBJ2-1|.|TRBV6-5
CASSYQLGVSYNEQFF
TGTGCCAGCAGTTACCAGTTAGGGGTTTCCTACAATGAGCAGTTCTTC
>.|TRBJ2-3|.|TRBV5-1
CASSLMQGTDTQYF
TGCGCCAGCAGCTTGATGCAGGGCACAGATACGCAGTATTTT
>.|TRBJ2-1|.|TRBV5-3
CARSFFPLDEQFF
TGTGCCAGAAGCTTTTTCCCTCTTGATGAGCAGTTCTTC
>.|TRBJ2-7|TRBD2|TRBV7-9
CASSSSSGRVYEQYF
TGTGCCAGCAGCTCATCTAGCGGGAGGGTCTACGAGCAGTACTTC
>.|TRBJ2-7|.|TRBV29-1
CSSSGLEGEQYF
TGCAGCTCCTCCGGTTTAGAGGGCGAGCAGTACTTC
>.|TRBJ1-6|.|TRBV6-5
CASSLRAYNSPLHF
TGTGCCAGCAGTCTCAGGGCATATAATTCACCCCTCCACTTT
>few|TRBJ1-1|.|TRBV19
CASRGMNTEAFF
TGTGCCAGTCGCGGGATGAACACTGAAGCTTTCTTT
>.|TRBJ2-3|TRBD2|TRBV5-4
CASSLGGGLDEDTQYF
TGTGCCAGCAGCTTGGGGGGGGGACTAGATGAGGATACGCAGTATTTT
>.|TRBJ2-4|.|TRBV7-2
CASSSRGIEKNSQYF
TGTGCCAGCAGCTCCAGGGGTATTGAAAAAAACAGTCAGTACTTC
>.|TRBJ1-1|TRBD1|TRBV7-9
CSSSLNAGGAGTEAFF
TGTTCCAGCAGCTTAAACGCAGGGGGCGCGGGAACTGAAGCTTTCTTT
>few|TRBJ2-5|TRBD2|TRBV5-1
CASSSPGLAGGGETQYF
TGCGCCAGCAGCTCCCCGGGACTAGCGGGAGGAGGAGAGACCCAGTACTTC
>.|TRBJ1-1|TRBD1|TRBV29-1
CSVVGTGGLGTEAFF
TGCAGCGTTGTGGGGACAGGGGGCTTGGGCACTGAAGCTTTCTTT
>.|TRBJ1-1|TRBD1|TRBV19
CASAAGGAGVTEAFF
TGTGCCAGTGCTGCAGGGGGCGCGGGCGTCACTGAAGCTTTCTTT
>.|TRBJ1-4|TRBD1|TRBV28
CASSFSQGAEKLFF
TGTGCCAGCAGTTTTAGTCAGGGGGCTGAAAAACTGTTTTTT
>.|TRBJ2-5|.|TRBV25-1
CASSVDRQETQYF
TGTGCCAGCAGTGTAGACAGACAAGAGACCCAGTACTTC
>.|TRBJ1-2|TRBD1|TRBV5-1
CASSSAGGAEYGYTF
TGCGCCAGCAGCTCGGCAGGGGGCGCGGAGTATGGCTACACCTTC
>.|TRBJ2-7|TRBD2|TRBV19
CASSISGASGDRYEQYF
TGTGCCAGTAGTATCTCTGGCGCTAGCGGGGACCGCTACGAGCAGTACTTC
>.|TRBJ2-4|.|TRBV7-6
CASSLGRGGNIQYF
TGTGCCAGCAGCCTAGGCCGAGGAGGAAACATTCAGTACTTC
>.|TRBJ2-2|.|TRBV7-2
CASRSPGNYTGELFF
TGTGCCAGCAGGAGCCCAGGGAATTACACCGGGGAGCTGTTTTTT
>.|TRBJ2-2|TRBD1|TRBV19
CASSIRQGRGELFF
TGTGCCAGTAGTATCCGACAGGGCCGCGGGGAGCTGTTTTTT
>once|TRBJ1-3|TRBD1|TRBV28
CASSSLEGAGGNTIYF
TGTGCCAGCAGTTCCCTTGAGGGGGCGGGTGGAAACACCATATATTTT
>.|TRBJ2-2|TRBD2|TRBV5-1
CASSPVLGGRTGELFF
TGCGCCAGCAGCCCCGTCCTTGGCGGGAGGACCGGGGAGCTGTTTTTT
>.|TRBJ2-3|.|TRBV5-4
CASSPGLSFTDTQYF
TGTGCCAGCAGCCCAGGACTAAGCTTCACAGATACGCAGTATTTT
>.|TRBJ1-4|.|TRBV5-4
CASSFDAGHHKLFF
TGTGCCAGCAGCTTTGATGCAGGGCATCATAAACTGTTTTTT
>.|TRBJ2-1|TRBD2|TRBV2
CASTPGLAGVGYNEQFF
TGTGCCAGCACCCCCGGACTAGCGGGAGTGGGCTACAATGAGCAGTTCTTC
>.|TRBJ2-7|.|TRBV6-1
CASTEGDIRPQYF
TGTGCCAGCACCGAGGGGGACATTCGCCCGCAGTACTTC
>.|TRBJ1-2|TRBD1|TRBV7-2
CASSSTPGTGGSYGYTF
TGTGCCAGCAGCTCGACCCCGGGAACAGGGGGCAGTTATGGCTACACCTTC
>.|TRBJ2-5|TRBD2|TRBV5-1
CASSLEGGTSALETQYF
TGCGCCAGCAGCCTGGAAGGCGGAACTAGCGCCTTAGAGACCCAGTACTTC
>few|TRBJ1-6|TRBD1|TRBV27
CASRWDRGDSPLHF
TGTGCCAGCAGATGGGACAGGGGCGATTCACCCCTCCACTTT
>.|TRBJ1-2|.|TRBV20-1
CSGPETYGYTF
TGCAGTGGCCCGGAGACCTATGGCTACACCTTC
>.|TRBJ2-1|.|TRBV13
CASRDEGGPGYNEQFF
TGTGCCAGCAGGGACGAGGGGGGGCCTGGCTACAATGAGCAGTTCTTC
>.|TRBJ2-7|.|TRBV5-6
CASSLVRYYEQYF
TGTGCCAGCAGCTTGGTGCGGTATTACGAGCAGTACTTC